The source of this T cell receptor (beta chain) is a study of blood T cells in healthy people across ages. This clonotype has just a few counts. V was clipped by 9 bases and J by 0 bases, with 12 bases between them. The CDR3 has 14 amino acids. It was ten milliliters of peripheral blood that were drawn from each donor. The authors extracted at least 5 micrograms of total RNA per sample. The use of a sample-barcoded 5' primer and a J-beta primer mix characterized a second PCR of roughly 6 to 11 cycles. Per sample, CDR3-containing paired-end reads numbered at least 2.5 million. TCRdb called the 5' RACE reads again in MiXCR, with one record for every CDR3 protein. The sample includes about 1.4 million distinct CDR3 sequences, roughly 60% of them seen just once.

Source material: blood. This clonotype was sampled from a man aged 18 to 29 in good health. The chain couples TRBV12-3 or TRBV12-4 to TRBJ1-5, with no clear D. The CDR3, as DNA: TGTGCCAGTTCGGACTCCGATAGCAATCAGCCCCAGCATTTT. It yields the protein CASSDSDSNQPQHF.